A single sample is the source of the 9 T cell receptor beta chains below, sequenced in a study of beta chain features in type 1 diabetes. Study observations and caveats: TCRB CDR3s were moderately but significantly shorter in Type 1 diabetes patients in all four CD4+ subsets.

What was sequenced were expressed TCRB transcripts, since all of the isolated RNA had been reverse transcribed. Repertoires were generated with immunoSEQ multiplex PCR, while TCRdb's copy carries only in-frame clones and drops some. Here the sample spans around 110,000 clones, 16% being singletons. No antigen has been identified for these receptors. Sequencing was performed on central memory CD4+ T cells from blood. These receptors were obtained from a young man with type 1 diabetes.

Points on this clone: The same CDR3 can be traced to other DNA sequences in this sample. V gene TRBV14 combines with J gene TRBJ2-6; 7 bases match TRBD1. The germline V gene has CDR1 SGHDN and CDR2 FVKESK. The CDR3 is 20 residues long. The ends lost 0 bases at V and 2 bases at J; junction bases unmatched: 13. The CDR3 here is CASSQDRGRGRATGANVLTF. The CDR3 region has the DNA TGTGCCAGCAGCCAAGATCGGGGCAGGGGGAGAGCGACTGGGGCCAACGTCCTGACTTTC.

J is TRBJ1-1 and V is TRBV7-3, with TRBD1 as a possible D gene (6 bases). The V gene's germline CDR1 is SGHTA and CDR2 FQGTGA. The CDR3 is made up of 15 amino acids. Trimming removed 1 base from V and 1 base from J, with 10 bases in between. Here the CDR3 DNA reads TGTGCCAGCAGCTTAATGGGGACACGGAACACTGAAGCTTTCTTT. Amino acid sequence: CASSLMGTRNTEAFF.

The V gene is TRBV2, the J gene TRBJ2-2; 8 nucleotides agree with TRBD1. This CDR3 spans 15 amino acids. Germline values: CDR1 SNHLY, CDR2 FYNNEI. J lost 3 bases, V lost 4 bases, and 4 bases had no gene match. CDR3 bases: TGTGCCAGCAGTGCAGGGGGCGCTGACACCGGGGAGCTGTTTTTT. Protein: CASSAGGADTGELFF. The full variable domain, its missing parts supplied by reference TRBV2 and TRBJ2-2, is EPEVTQTPSHQVTQMGQEVILRCVPISNHLYFYWYRQILGQKVEFLVSFYNNEISEKSEIFDDQFSVERPDGSNFTLKIRSTKLEDSAMYFCASSAGGADTGELFFGEGSRLTVL.

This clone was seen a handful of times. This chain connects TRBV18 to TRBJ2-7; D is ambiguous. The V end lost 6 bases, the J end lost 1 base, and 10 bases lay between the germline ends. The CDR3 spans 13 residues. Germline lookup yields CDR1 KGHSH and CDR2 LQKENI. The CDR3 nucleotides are TGTGCCAGCTCCCTAGGGTTTTCCTACGAGCAGTACTTC. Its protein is CASSLGFSYEQYF.

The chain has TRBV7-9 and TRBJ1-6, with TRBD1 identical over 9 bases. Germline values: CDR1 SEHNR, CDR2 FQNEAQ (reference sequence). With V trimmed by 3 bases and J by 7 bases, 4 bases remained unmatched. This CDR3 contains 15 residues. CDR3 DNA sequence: TGTGCCAGCAGCTTGACCGGGACAGGGAATTCACCCCTCCACTTT. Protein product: CASSLTGTGNSPLHF.

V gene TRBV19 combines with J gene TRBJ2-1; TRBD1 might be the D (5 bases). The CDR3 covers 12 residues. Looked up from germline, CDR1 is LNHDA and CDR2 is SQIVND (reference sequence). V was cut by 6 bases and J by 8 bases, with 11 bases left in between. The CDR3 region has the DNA TGTGCCAGTAGCCCAGGGCTGTATGAGCAGTTCTTC. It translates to CASSPGLYEQFF. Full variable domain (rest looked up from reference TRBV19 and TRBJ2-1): DGGITQSPKYLFRKEGQNVTLSCEQNLNHDAMYWYRQDPGQGLRLIYYSQIVNDFQKGDIAEGYSVSREKKESFPLTVTSAQKNPTAFYLCASSPGLYEQFFGPGTRLTVL.

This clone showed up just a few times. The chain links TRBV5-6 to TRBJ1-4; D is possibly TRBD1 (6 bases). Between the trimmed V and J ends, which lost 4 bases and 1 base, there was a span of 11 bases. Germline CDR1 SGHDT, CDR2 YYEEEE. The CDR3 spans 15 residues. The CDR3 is CASSHRGGTNEKLFF. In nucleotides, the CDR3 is TGTGCCAGCAGCCACCGAGGGGGAACTAATGAAAAACTGTTTTTT.

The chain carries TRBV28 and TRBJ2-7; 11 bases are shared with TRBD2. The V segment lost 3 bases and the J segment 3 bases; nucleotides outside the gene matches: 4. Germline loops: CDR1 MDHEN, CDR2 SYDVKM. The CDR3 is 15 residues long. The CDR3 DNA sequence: TGTGCCAGCAGTTTCGTTCTAGCGGGGGGCTACGAGCAGTACTTC. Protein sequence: CASSFVLAGGYEQYF.

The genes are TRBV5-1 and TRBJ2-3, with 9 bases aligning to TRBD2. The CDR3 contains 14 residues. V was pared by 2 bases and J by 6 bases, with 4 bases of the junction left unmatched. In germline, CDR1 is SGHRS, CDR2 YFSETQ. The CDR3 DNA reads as TGCGCCAGCAGCTTCCTAGCGGGGACCGATACGCAGTATTTT. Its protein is CASSFLAGTDTQYF. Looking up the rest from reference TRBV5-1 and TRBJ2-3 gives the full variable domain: KAGVTQTPRYLIKTRGQQVTLSCSPISGHRSVSWYQQTPGQGLQFLFEYFSETQRNKGNFPGRFSGRQFSNSRSEMNVSTLELGDSALYLCASSFLAGTDTQYFGPGTRLTVL.